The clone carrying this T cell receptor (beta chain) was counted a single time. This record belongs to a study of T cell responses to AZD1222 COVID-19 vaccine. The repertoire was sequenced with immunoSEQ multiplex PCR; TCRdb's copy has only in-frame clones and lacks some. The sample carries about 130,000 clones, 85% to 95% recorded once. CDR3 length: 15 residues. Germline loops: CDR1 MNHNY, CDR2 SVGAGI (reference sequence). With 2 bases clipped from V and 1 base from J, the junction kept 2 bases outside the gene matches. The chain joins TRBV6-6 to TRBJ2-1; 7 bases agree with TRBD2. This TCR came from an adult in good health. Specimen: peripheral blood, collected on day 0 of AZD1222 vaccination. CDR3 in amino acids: CASSYHGGSYNEQFF. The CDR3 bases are TGTGCCAGCAGTTACCACGGGGGGTCCTACAATGAGCAGTTCTTC.